This T cell receptor (beta chain) originates from a study of cytotoxic CD8 clonotypes in ibrutinib-treated CLL. Overall study context: Patients: 11 to 12 relapsed/refractory, about 14 treatment-naive, roughly 17 IGHV unmutated. With a range of 6 to 36, the median treatment time before response samples were taken was 12 to 13 months.

For this clone: Its target is unknown.

The study, taken as a whole, reports: Public clonotypes (which were uncommon) either contracted or remained stable on treatment. Collection times varied between progressing and sustained-remission patients.

The assay was immunoSEQ multiplex PCR, and TCRdb's table has in-frame clones only and misses some. The table includes approximately 92,000 clones, over 60% detected once. CDR3 length: 15 amino acids. V shed 2 bases, J shed 7 bases, and the junction held 5 bases outside the gene matches. The germline V gene encodes CDR1 MDHEN and CDR2 SYDVKM. V usage is TRBV28 and J usage is TRBJ1-2; TRBD1 matches 12 bases. The sequenced sample was PBMCs, obtained after 24 months of ibrutinib treatment. This TCR was recovered from a human donor with chronic lymphocytic leukemia. CDR3 region: CASSLMGQGASGYTF. The CDR3 DNA reads TGTGCCAGCAGTTTAATGGGACAGGGGGCCAGTGGCTACACCTTC.